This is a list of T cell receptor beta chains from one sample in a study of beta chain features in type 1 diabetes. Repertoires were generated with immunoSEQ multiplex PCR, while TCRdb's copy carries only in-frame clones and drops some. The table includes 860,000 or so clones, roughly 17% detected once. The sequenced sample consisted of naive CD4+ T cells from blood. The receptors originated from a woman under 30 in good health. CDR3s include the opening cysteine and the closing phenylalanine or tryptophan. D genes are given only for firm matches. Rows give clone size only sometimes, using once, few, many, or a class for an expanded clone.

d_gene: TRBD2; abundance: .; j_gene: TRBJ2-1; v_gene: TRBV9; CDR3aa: CASSPTTSGSYNEQFF; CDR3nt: TGTGCCAGCAGCCCCACGACTAGCGGGTCGTACAATGAGCAGTTCTTC
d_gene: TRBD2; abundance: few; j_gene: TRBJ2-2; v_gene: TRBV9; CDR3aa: CASGGTSGRTGELFF; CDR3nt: TGTGCCAGCGGAGGGACTAGCGGGAGAACCGGGGAGCTGTTTTTT
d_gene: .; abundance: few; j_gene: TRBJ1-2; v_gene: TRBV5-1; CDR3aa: CASSLGLDLSGYTF; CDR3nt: TGCGCCAGCAGCTTGGGACTAGACCTATCTGGCTACACCTTC
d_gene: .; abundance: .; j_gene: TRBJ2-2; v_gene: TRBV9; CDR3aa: CASGRVEVTGELFF; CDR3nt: TGTGCCAGCGGCAGGGTAGAAGTTACCGGGGAGCTGTTTTTT
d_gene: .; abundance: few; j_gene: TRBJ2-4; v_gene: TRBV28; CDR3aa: CASSAPGTGAKNIQYF; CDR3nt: TGTGCCAGCAGTGCCCCCGGGACCGGAGCCAAAAACATTCAGTACTTC
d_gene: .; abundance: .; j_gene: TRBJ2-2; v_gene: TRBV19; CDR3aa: CASSRAGSGYTGELFF; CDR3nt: TGTGCCAGTAGCCGGGCGGGGAGCGGATACACCGGGGAGCTGTTTTTT
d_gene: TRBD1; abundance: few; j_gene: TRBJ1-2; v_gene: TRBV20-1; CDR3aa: CSAAGGGYTF; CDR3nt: TGCAGTGCGGCAGGGGGCGGTTACACCTTC
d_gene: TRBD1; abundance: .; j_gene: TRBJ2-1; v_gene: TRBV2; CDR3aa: CASSLDRDYNEQFF; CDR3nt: TGTGCCAGCAGTTTGGACAGGGACTACAATGAGCAGTTCTTC
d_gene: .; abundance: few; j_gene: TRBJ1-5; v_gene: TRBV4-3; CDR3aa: CASSQVLGGIQPQHF; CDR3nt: TGCGCCAGCAGCCAAGTATTGGGGGGGATTCAGCCCCAGCATTTT
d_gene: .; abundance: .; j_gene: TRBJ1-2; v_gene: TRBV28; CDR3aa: CASSFLTQGGYTF; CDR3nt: TGTGCCAGCAGTTTCCTCACCCAGGGTGGCTACACCTTC
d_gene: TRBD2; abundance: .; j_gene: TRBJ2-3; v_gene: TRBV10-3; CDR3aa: CAISDGRGADTQYF; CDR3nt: TGTGCCATCAGTGACGGGAGGGGTGCAGATACGCAGTATTTT